This TCR beta chain originates from a study of Ad26.COV2.S vaccination and SARS-CoV-2 variants listed by TCRdb under 2021. With respect to the entire study: Vaccine-arm donors were drawn from COV1001, a multicentre, randomized, double-blind, placebo-controlled phase I-IIa trial of Ad26.COV2.S in healthy adults. Ad26.COV2.S was administered intramuscularly at 5 x 10^10 or 1 x 10^11 viral particles, either as a single shot or as two shots given 56 days apart. The specificity and breadth of SARS-CoV-2-reactive T cell receptors after Ad26.COV2.S vaccination were assessed by TCRbeta repertoire sequencing. The TCR-sequenced set comprised about 32 samples: about 19 Ad26.COV2.S vaccine recipients, 5 placebo recipients and 8 SARS-CoV-2 convalescent individuals. Trial participants were randomized into five groups of five: low-dose or high-dose Ad26.COV2.S given once or twice, or placebo on both occasions. Throughout the experiments and outcome assessment, investigators stayed blinded to trial group allocation. What the research found in general, with its limitations: The authors noted that the TCR breadth and depth analyses may have underestimated total T cell responses. Higher spike-specific TCR breadth was observed in Ad26.COV2.S recipients than in placebo recipients (P = 0.0014). Comparable non-spike TCR breadth was observed between vaccine and placebo recipients, consistent with only spike being contained in the vaccine. After vaccination, spike-specific CD8+ and CD4+ T cell responses were reported to show substantial breadth. The study lacked the statistical power to compare responses across vaccine doses or regimens.

The immunoSEQ Assay was used to sequence TCRbeta CDR3 regions. After extraction, genomic DNA underwent amplification by bias-controlled multiplex PCR, followed by high-throughput sequencing. In the original analysis: To quantify the absolute abundance of every unique TCRbeta CDR3 region, sequences were collapsed and filtered. T cell fraction was estimated by normalizing TCRbeta template counts to usable DNA, which was measured by amplifying reference genes present in all nucleated cells. Repertoire TCRs were annotated as SARS-CoV-2-specific when V gene, CDR3 amino acid sequence and J gene were exactly matched to a known reactive TCR set. The reference SARS-CoV-2 TCR set was derived from MIRA and filtered for enrichment in COVID-19-positive ImmuneCODE repertoires, a step that removed public or cross-reactive TCRs. Based on the MIRA antigens, annotated TCRs were further analysed at the level of specific ORF or position within ORF. Depth was the summed frequency of annotated unique rearrangements, while breadth was defined as annotated unique rearrangements over total unique productive rearrangements. Group comparisons of TCR breadth used two-sided Wilcoxon rank-sum tests. The clones in this table, taken by TCRdb from immuneACCESS, are in-frame only. Not every clone is retained; where verified, under half of the shortfall comes from an unresolved V gene, and the cause of the rest is unknown. Clonal size and the V and J genes are those of that table, whereas D and trimming came from the DNA. The sample table holds some 290,000 clones, of which roughly 84% were seen once. The top ten constitute 1.5% to 2% of the sample.

The treatment or condition label here, explained by the study, means: about 20 received Ad26.COV2.S at low or high dose, single or two shots; roughly five received placebo; per-sample allocation not given. Repertoires of vaccine and placebo recipients were sequenced from samples taken on day 63 after the first injection. Cohort 1b enrolled roughly 25 adults aged 18-55 years at a single site in Boston, USA, between 29 July and 7 August 2020. Ad26.COV2.S consisted of a replication-incompetent adenovirus type 26 vector by which a prefusion-stabilized SARS-CoV-2 spike protein from the original Wuhan strain was expressed. The cysteine opens and the phenylalanine closes a CDR3 of 15 amino acids. Only the CDR3 portion is preserved as DNA: 45 bases, with reading frame beginning at the first base. CDR1 and CDR2, looked up from the germline V gene, are SGHDT and YYEEEE. V is cut by 2 bases and J by 4 bases, and the space between the germline ends is 13 bases.

Comments on this clone: What this receptor recognizes is not known. Qualities for individual bases were not recorded, and no much larger clone is one base off.

This receptor was taken from a person aged 18-60 years who received the Ad26.COV2.S COVID-19 vaccine or a placebo. The chain is encoded by TRBV5-6 joined to TRBJ1-5, with the D gene uncertain. The sequences come from peripheral blood, collected in a trial of Ad26.COV2.S vaccine versus placebo. Here the CDR3 is given as CASSFFGRINQPQHF. The sequenced DNA is TGTGCCAGCAGCTTCTTCGGCCGGATTAATCAGCCCCAGCATTTT. The full variable domain, with segments outside the CDR3 supplied by the reference TRBV5-6 and TRBJ1-5 proteins, appears as DAGVTQSPTHLIKTRGQQVTLRCSPKSGHDTVSWYQQALGQGPQFIFQYYEEEERQRGNFPDRFSGHQFPNYSSELNVNALLLGDSALYLCASSFFGRINQPQHFGDGTRLSIL.